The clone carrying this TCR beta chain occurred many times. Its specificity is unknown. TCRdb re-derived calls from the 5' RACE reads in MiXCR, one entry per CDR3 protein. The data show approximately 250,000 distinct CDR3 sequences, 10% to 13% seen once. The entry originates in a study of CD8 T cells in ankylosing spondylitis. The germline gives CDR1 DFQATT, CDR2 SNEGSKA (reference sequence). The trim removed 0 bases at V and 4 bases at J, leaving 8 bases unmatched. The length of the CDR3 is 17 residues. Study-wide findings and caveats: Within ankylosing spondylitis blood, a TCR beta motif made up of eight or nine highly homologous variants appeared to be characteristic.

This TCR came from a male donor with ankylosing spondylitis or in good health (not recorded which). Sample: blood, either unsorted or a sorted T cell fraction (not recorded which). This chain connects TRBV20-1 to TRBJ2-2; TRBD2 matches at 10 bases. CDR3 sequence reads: CSARDTLAGDPTGELFF. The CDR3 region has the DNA TGCAGTGCTAGAGATACCCTAGCGGGAGATCCCACCGGGGAGCTGTTTTTT.